The present entry profiles one T cell receptor (beta chain) with its context. What it recognizes is unknown. Genomic DNA was employed as the template in profiling TCR beta VDJ and CDR3. TCRdb independently ran MiXCR on the reads; one entry per CDR3 protein. The table includes about 170,000 distinct CDR3 sequences, around 60% detected once. The sample originates from a study of CD8+CD57+ T cells in acquired aplastic anemia. General study findings and limits: Patients and controls shared under 35 CD8+ CDR3 sequences, which appeared highly expressed in patients and within their immunodominant clones.

This TCR came from a human donor in good health. Specimen: sorted CD4+, CD8+, or CD8+CD57+ T cells (not recorded which) from PBMCs.

The CDR3 bases are TGTGCCAGCAGCGAAAAGGTTAACACCGGGGAGCTGTTTTTT. Its protein is CASSEKVNTGELFF. The chain links TRBV7-9 to TRBJ2-2; D unresolved. Trimming removed 5 bases at V and 2 bases at J, with 9 bases between. The CDR3 length is 14 residues. Germline values: CDR1 SEHNR, CDR2 FQNEAQ (reference sequence).